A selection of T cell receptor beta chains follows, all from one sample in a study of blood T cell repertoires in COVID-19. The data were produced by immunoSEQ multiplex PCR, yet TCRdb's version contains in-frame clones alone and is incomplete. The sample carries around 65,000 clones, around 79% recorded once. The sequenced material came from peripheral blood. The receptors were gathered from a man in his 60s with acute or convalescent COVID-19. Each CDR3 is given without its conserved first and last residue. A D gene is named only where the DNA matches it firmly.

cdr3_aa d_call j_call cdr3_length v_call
ASSVEPTSYGYT . TRBJ1-2 12 TRBV9
ASSPGDTTEAF . TRBJ1-1 11 TRBV28
ASFLGGQNTGELF . TRBJ2-2 13 TRBV7-9
ASSSPGEQY . TRBJ2-7 9 TRBV7-9
ASSTSDRDQPQH . TRBJ1-5 12 TRBV6-5
AWTSGTGPNEKLF TRBD1 TRBJ1-4 13 TRBV30
ASSPRWQGGQPQH . TRBJ1-5 13 TRBV28
ASSIALYNEQF . TRBJ2-1 11 TRBV19
ASSETPGQGINIQY TRBD1 TRBJ2-4 14 TRBV6-1
ASSATRGTANEQF . TRBJ2-1 13 TRBV10-1
ASSPQSGYPGEQY . TRBJ2-7 13 TRBV9
ASRLEEDEAF . TRBJ1-1 10 TRBV12-2
ASSIMDSPNNEQF . TRBJ2-1 13 TRBV19
ASSLFPLRRGGATNEKLF . TRBJ1-4 18 TRBV27
ASQARGSTGELF . TRBJ2-2 12 TRBV19
ASSNAPGVTEAF . TRBJ1-1 12 TRBV7-3
ASSQATGINNSPLH . TRBJ1-6 14 TRBV4-3
ASSYEAGGLDTEAF TRBD1 TRBJ1-1 14 TRBV6-5
ASSSSDRHTGELF . TRBJ2-2 13 TRBV7-9
ASSPAASGFSYEQY TRBD2 TRBJ2-7 14 TRBV28
ASSLEDTWGTGELF . TRBJ2-2 14 TRBV7-7
ASSLGQSYNEQF . TRBJ2-1 12 TRBV5-6
ASSDGQGSYEQY . TRBJ2-7 12 TRBV2
ASSLNPMSVETQY . TRBJ2-5 13 TRBV7-3
SASGVGGAYGYT . TRBJ1-2 12 TRBV20-1
ASSDGTGGEKLF TRBD1 TRBJ1-4 12 TRBV10-1
ASSWAGETNTEAF . TRBJ1-1 13 TRBV9
ATSDGGKPYEQY . TRBJ2-7 12 TRBV24-1
ASSSTRGPQYEQY . TRBJ2-7 13 TRBV7-9
ASSRRTSAQETQY TRBD2 TRBJ2-5 13 TRBV28
ASSQGSGSLTDTQY TRBD2 TRBJ2-3 14 TRBV4-3
ASSVAGDRNEQY TRBD2 TRBJ2-7 12 TRBV6-2/TRBV6-3
ASSPGQASQETQY TRBD1 TRBJ2-5 13 TRBV19
ASSQSQGQGFDGYT TRBD1 TRBJ1-2 14 TRBV6-4
ASSASRGGELF . TRBJ2-2 11 TRBV2
ASRHRATSTDTQY . TRBJ2-3 13 TRBV5-1
ASSQGRVGSTGGSYNSPLH TRBD1 TRBJ1-6 19 TRBV4-1
AWTGEISYNEQF . TRBJ2-1 12 TRBV30
AIMLGTGSYEQY TRBD1 TRBJ2-7 12 TRBV10-3
ASSPLIGDSSYNEQF . TRBJ2-1 15 TRBV14
ASSYGGAGQPQH . TRBJ1-5 12 TRBV7-2
ASSPSGSSYEQY TRBD2 TRBJ2-7 12 TRBV4-1
ASLAPGHQNTEAF . TRBJ1-1 13 TRBV19
ASSLRNEQF . TRBJ2-1 9 TRBV6-6
ASSVLAGDNTQY TRBD2 TRBJ2-3 12 TRBV9
ASSGAMNTEAF . TRBJ1-1 11 TRBV18
ASSEGQGIQTQY . TRBJ2-5 12 TRBV2